This TCR beta chain emerged from a study of blood T cells in healthy people across ages. This CDR3 region has 13 residues. Trimming removed 5 bases at V and 15 bases at J, with 20 bases between. The germline gives CDR1 SEHNR, CDR2 FQNEAQ (reference sequence). Primers used in a second PCR of roughly 7 to 12 cycles were a sample-barcoded 5' primer and a J-beta primer mix. TCRdb reprocessed the 5' RACE reads with MiXCR, giving one entry per CDR3 protein. Here the sample spans about 730,000 distinct CDR3 sequences, roughly 41% being singletons. This receptor was identified in a woman aged 55-69 years in good health. The sequenced sample was blood. V is TRBV7-9 and J is TRBJ1-5; D might be TRBD1 (5 bases). The CDR3 sequence: CASSPSMTGTLHF. CDR3 coding DNA: TGTGCCAGCAGCCCCAGCATGACCGGGACTTTGCATTTT.